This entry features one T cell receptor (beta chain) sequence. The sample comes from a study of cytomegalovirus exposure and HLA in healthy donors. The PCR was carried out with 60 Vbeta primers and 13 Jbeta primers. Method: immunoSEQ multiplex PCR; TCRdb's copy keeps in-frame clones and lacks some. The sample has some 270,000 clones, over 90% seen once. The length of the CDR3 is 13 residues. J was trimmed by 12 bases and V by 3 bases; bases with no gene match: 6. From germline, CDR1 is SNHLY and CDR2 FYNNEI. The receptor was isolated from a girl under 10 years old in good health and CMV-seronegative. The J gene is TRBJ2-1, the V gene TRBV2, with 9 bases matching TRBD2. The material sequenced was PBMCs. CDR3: CASSDPLTSGQFF. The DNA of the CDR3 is TGTGCCAGCAGTGACCCACTGACTAGCGGGCAGTTCTTC.